One sample yielded the 10 T cell receptor beta chains listed below, sequenced in a study of cytomegalovirus exposure and HLA in healthy donors. PCR employed 60 Vbeta and 13 Jbeta primers. Using immunoSEQ multiplex PCR, the repertoire was profiled, and TCRdb retains in-frame clones only, with some absent. The data contain approximately 100,000 clones, more than 55% of them seen just once; the ten biggest clones take up 2.3%. Sequenced sample: PBMCs. These receptors all stem from a human donor in good health.

V gene TRBV5-1 combines with J gene TRBJ1-1, with D uncertain. The CDR3 spans 14 residues. Trimming cost V 1 base and J 0 bases, with 7 bases left between them. The germline V gene encodes CDR1 SGHRS and CDR2 YFSETQ. As DNA, the CDR3 is TGCGCCAGCAGCTTGACTCTCTTGAACACTGAAGCTTTCTTT. Its translation: CASSLTLLNTEAFF.

This chain joins TRBV5-6 and TRBJ1-5; D is perhaps TRBD1 (5 bases). With 6 bases removed from V and 1 base from J, the gap between germline ends came to 17 bases. CDR1 is SGHDT, CDR2 YYEEEE, per germline. The CDR3 runs to 16 residues. This CDR3 reads CASTMDGGSSNQPQHF. The CDR3 DNA follows: TGTGCCAGCACCATGGACGGGGGATCCAGCAATCAGCCCCAGCATTTT.

This clone was seen only once. The chain carries TRBV19 and TRBJ1-2; tentatively, D is TRBD1 (5 bases). The CDR3 loop spans 17 amino acids. The V gene lost 3 bases and the J gene lost 4 bases, with 21 bases spanning the gap. Per the germline V gene, CDR1 is LNHDA and CDR2 is SQIVND (reference sequence). The CDR3 nucleotides are TGTGCCAGTAGTATCGTCCAACGGGCAGGGATAGGCTATGGCTACACCTTC. Its protein is CASSIVQRAGIGYGYTF.

The J gene is TRBJ2-7, the V gene TRBV6-5; 8 positions match TRBD1. The V and J ends lost 5 bases and 3 bases, in that order; junction bases with no gene match: 6. This CDR3 comprises 14 residues. Germline-derived CDR1 and CDR2 are MNHEY and SVGAGI. The CDR3 sequence: CASSSRDRNYEQYF. The DNA of the CDR3 is TGTGCCAGCAGTAGCCGGGACAGGAACTACGAGCAGTACTTC.

This clone was seen more than once but under ten times. The rearrangement uses TRBV4-3 and TRBJ2-1; D is unresolved. The V gene's germline CDR1 is LGHNA and CDR2 YSLEER. This CDR3 comprises 14 residues. V lost 1 base and J lost 8, with 12 bases in between. As DNA, the CDR3 is TGCGCCAGCAGCCAAGCTGAGTTGGTTGATGAGCAGTTCTTC. This codes for CASSQAELVDEQFF.

This rearrangement joins TRBV19 to TRBJ1-2, with TRBD1 matching 10 bases. The CDR3 spans 15 residues. V shed 4 bases and J 1 base; nucleotides not matched to a gene: 3. In germline, CDR1 is LNHDA, CDR2 SQIVND (reference sequence). The CDR3 here is CASSTGQGVNYGYTF. CDR3 coding DNA: TGTGCCAGTAGTACCGGACAGGGGGTTAACTATGGCTACACCTTC.

This clone was counted only a few times. The chain uses TRBV6-5 and TRBJ1-2; 8 bases align to TRBD1. Per germline, CDR1 MNHEY and CDR2 SVGAGI. J was trimmed by 0 bases and V by 2 bases; bases with no gene match: 5. The CDR3 consists of 16 residues. CDR3 protein: CASSYGQGYTNYGYTF. DNA for the CDR3: TGTGCCAGCAGTTACGGACAGGGATATACTAACTATGGCTACACCTTC.

The V and J genes are TRBV7-2 and TRBJ2-7; the match to TRBD1 covers 8 bases. The CDR3 sequence is 16 residues long. Looked up from germline, CDR1 is SGHTA and CDR2 is FQGNSA. J gave up 2 bases and V 0 bases, and 6 bases lay outside the gene matches. The CDR3 nucleotides read TGTGCCAGCAGCTTAGCGGGGGTGACAGGGGCCTACGAGCAGTACTTC. Translating gives CASSLAGVTGAYEQYF.

The rearrangement joins TRBV23-1 to TRBJ1-1; possible D gene TRBD1, 6 bases. TRBV23-1 is an open reading frame whose function is uncertain. The V end was cut by 4 bases, the J end by 1 base, with 19 bases between. The CDR3 consists of 17 residues. CDR3 in amino acids: CASSPPRGRHRNTEAFF. As DNA, the CDR3 is TGCGCCAGCAGTCCCCCGCGGGGGCGACATCGGAACACTGAAGCTTTCTTT.

The chain employs TRBV19 and TRBJ2-3; 12 bases map to TRBD2. Trimming took 3 bases from V and 0 from J; bases not matched to a gene: 7. CDR3 length: 18 amino acids. Germline CDR1 LNHDA, CDR2 SQIVND (reference sequence). The CDR3 spells CASSMRLAGGTSTDTQYF. In DNA, the CDR3 is TGTGCCAGTAGTATGAGGCTAGCGGGGGGGACTAGCACAGATACGCAGTATTTT.